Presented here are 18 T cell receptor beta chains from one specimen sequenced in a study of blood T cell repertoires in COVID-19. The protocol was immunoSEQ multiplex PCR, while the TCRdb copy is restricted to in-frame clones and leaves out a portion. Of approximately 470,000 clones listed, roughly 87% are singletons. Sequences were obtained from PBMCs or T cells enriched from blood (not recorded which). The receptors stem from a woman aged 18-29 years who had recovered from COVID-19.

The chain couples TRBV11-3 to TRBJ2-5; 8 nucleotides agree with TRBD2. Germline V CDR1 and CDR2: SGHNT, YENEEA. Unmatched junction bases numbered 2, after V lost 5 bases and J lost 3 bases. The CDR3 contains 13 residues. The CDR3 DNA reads TGTGCCAGCAGCCCAGCGGGGGAAGAGACCCAGTACTTC. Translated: CASSPAGEETQYF. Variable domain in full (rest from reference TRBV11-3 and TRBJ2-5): EAGVVQSPRYKIIEKKQPVAFWCNPISGHNTLYWYLQNLGQGPELLIRYENEEAVDDSQLPKDRFSAERLKGVDSTLKIQPAELGDSAVYLCASSPAGEETQYFGPGTRLLVL.

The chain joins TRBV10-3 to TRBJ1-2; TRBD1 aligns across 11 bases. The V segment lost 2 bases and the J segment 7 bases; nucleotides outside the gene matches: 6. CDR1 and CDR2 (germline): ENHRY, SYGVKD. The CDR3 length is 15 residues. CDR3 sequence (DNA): TGTGCCATCAGTGAGGATGGACAGGGGGCGAGTGGCTACACCTTC. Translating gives CAISEDGQGASGYTF.

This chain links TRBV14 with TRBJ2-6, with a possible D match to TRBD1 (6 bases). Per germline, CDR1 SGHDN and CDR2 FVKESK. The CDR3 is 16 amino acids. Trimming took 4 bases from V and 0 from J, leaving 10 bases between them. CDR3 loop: CASSLTGNSGANVLTF. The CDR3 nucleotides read TGTGCCAGCAGCCTTACAGGGAACTCTGGGGCCAACGTCCTGACTTTC.

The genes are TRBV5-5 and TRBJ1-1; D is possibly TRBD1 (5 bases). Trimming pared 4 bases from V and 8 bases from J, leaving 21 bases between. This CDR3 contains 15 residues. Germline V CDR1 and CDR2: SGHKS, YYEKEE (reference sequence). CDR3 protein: CASSPLWGGIEEAFF. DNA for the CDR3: TGTGCCAGCAGCCCCCTATGGGGGGGAATAGAAGAAGCTTTCTTT.

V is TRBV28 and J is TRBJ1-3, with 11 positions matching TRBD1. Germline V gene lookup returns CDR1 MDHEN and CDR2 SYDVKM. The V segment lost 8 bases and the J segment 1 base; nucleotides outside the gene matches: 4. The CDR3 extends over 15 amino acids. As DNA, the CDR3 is TGTGCCAGCCGGACAGGGGGCTTATCTGGAAACACCATATATTTT. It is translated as CASRTGGLSGNTIYF.

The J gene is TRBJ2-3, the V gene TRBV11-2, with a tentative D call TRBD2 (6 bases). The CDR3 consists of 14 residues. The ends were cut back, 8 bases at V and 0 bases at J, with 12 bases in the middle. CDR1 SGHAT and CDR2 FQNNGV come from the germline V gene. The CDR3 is CASSGGVSTDTQYF. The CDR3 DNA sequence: TGTGCCAGCTCCGGCGGGGTTAGCACAGATACGCAGTATTTT.

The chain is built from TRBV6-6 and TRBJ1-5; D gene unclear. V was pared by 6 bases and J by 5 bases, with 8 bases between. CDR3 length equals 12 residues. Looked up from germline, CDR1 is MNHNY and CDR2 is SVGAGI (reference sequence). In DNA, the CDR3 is TGTGCCAGCAGCCGAGGGCATCAGCCCCAGCATTTT. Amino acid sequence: CASSRGHQPQHF.

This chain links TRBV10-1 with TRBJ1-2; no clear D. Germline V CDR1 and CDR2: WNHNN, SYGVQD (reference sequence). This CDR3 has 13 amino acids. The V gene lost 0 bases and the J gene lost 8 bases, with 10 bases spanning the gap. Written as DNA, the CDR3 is TGCGCCAGCAGTGAGTCCCTTAATCAGGGCTACACCTTC. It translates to CASSESLNQGYTF.

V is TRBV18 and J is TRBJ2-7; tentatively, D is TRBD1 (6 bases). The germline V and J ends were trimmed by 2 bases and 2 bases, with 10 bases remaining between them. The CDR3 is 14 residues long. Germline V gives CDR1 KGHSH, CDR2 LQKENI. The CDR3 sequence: CASSPYGQTYEQYF. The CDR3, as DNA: TGTGCCAGCTCACCATATGGACAGACCTACGAGCAGTACTTC. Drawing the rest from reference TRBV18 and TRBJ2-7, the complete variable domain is NAGVMQNPRHLVRRRGQEARLRCSPMKGHSHVYWYRQLPEEGLKFMVYLQKENIIDESGMPKERFSAEFPKEGPSILRIQQVVRGDSAAYFCASSPYGQTYEQYFGPGTRLTVT.

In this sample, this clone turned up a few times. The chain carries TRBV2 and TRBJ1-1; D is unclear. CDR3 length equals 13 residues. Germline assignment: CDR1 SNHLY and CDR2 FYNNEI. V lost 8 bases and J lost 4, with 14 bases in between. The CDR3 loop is CASFPEAGTEAFF. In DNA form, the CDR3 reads TGTGCCAGCTTTCCCGAGGCCGGCACTGAAGCTTTCTTT.

The CDR3, as DNA: TGTGCCAGCAGTTTACAGGGAACTGGAAACACCATATATTTT. This codes for CASSLQGTGNTIYF. V and J are TRBV6-2 or TRBV6-3 and TRBJ1-3; TRBD1 might be the D (6 bases). The V gene's germline CDR1 is MNHEY and CDR2 SVGEGT. This CDR3 comprises 14 residues. With 4 bases removed from V and 2 bases from J, the gap between germline ends came to 9 bases.

CDR3 amino acids: CASSSPGLGSYEQYF. CDR3 DNA sequence: TGTGCCAGCAGTTCACCGGGACTGGGCTCCTACGAGCAGTACTTC. V is TRBV27 and J is TRBJ2-7; D perhaps matches TRBD2 (6 bases). The germline V gene has CDR1 MNHEY and CDR2 SMNVEV (reference sequence). The V and J ends lost 4 bases and 0 bases respectively, with 13 bases between them. There are 15 residues in the CDR3.

The CDR3 spells CASSPMDSYGYTF. In DNA form, the CDR3 reads TGTGCCAGCAGCCCTATGGACAGCTATGGCTACACCTTC. The rearrangement joins TRBV28 to TRBJ1-2; D is possibly TRBD1 (6 bases). CDR3 length: 13 amino acids. Trimming removed 6 bases at V and 4 bases at J, with 12 bases between. Germline CDR1 is MDHEN and CDR2 is SYDVKM.

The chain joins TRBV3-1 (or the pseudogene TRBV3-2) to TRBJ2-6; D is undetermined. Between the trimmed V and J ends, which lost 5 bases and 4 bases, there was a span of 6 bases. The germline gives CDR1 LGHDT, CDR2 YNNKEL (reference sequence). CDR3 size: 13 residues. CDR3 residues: CASSFSGANVLTF. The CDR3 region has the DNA TGTGCCAGCAGCTTCTCCGGGGCCAACGTCCTGACTTTC.

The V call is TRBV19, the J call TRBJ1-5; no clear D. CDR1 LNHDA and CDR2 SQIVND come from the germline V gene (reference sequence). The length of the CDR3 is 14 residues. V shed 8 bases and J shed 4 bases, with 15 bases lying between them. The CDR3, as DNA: TGTGCCAGTGCCTCAGCGGGTCAGAATCAGCCCCAGCATTTT. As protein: CASASAGQNQPQHF.

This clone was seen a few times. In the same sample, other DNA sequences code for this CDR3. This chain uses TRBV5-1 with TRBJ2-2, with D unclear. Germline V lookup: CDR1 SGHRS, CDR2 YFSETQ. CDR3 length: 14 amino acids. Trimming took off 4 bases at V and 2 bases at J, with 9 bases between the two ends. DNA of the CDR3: TGCGCCAGCAGCAGAGACACCAACACCGGGGAGCTGTTTTTT. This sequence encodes CASSRDTNTGELFF.

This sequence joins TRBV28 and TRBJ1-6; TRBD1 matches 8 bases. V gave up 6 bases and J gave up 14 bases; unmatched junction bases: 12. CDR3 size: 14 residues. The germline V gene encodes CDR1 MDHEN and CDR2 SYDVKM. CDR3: CASSGQGGEGTLHF. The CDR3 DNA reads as TGTGCCAGCAGCGGACAGGGAGGGGAGGGTACCCTCCACTTT.

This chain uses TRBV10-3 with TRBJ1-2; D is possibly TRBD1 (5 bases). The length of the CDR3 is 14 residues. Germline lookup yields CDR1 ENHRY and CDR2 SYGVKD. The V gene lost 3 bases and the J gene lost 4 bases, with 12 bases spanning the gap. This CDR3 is CAISEKTEVYGYTF. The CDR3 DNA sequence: TGTGCCATCAGTGAAAAGACAGAAGTCTATGGCTACACCTTC.